These 32 T cell receptor beta chains were all obtained from the same sample, sequenced in a study of T cells after yellow fever vaccination. Using its own MiXCR run on the 5' RACE reads, TCRdb lists one record per CDR3 protein. Of nearly 550,000 distinct CDR3 sequences detected, roughly 21% appear once; the ten largest clones hold 13% to 15%. Material: PBMCs, obtained 15 days after the yellow fever booster vaccination. The receptors were gathered from a man aged 25 to 40 who received the YFV17D yellow fever vaccine.

This clonotype was detected only a few times. The chain carries TRBV3-1 and TRBJ2-7, with D possibly matching TRBD1 (5 bases). From germline, CDR1 is LGHDT and CDR2 YNNKEL (reference sequence). This CDR3 comprises 16 residues. Trimming cost V 0 bases and J 6 bases, with 18 bases left between them. The CDR3 DNA is TGTGCCAGCAGCCAAGAAAGTACAGGAAATGTGGGCGAGCAGTACTTC. Its translation: CASSQESTGNVGEQYF.

The chain carries TRBV15 and TRBJ2-5, with 11 bases fitting TRBD2. The CDR3 runs to 16 residues. The junction had 5 bases not matched to a gene; V was cut back by 2 bases and J by 3 bases. Per the germline V gene, CDR1 is LNHNV and CDR2 is YYDKDF (reference sequence). The CDR3 DNA reads TGTGCCACCAGCAGACACACTAGCGGGGGTAAAGAGACCCAGTACTTC. Its translation: CATSRHTSGGKETQYF.

This clonotype has a handful of counts. This chain links TRBV5-1 with TRBJ2-3; either TRBD1 or TRBD2 may fit D (6 bases each). Germline lookup yields CDR1 SGHRS and CDR2 YFSETQ. Trimming took off 9 bases at V and 5 bases at J, with 22 bases between the two ends. The length of the CDR3 is 15 residues. The CDR3 loop is CATQGGGRVGDTQYF. The CDR3 coding sequence is TGCGCCACCCAAGGAGGGGGGCGCGTTGGAGATACGCAGTATTTT.

This clonotype occurred a few times. The chain carries TRBV10-1 and TRBJ1-1, with 7 bases matching TRBD1. V dropped 6 bases and J dropped 9; count of bases not matched to a gene: 4. Per the germline V gene, CDR1 is WNHNN and CDR2 is SYGVQD (reference sequence). The CDR3 totals 11 residues. The CDR3 DNA follows: TGCGCCAGCAGGGAGGGGGCGCAAGCTTTCTTT. It specifies CASREGAQAFF.

This clonotype occurred many times. V and J are TRBV20-1 and TRBJ2-1, with TRBD2 matching over 11 bases. The CDR3 runs 14 residues. V dropped 1 base and J dropped 6; count of bases not matched to a gene: 2. CDR1 is DFQATT, CDR2 SNEGSKA, per germline (reference sequence). The CDR3 loop reads CSARVSGRANEQFF. CDR3 in DNA: TGCAGTGCTAGAGTTAGCGGGAGGGCCAATGAGCAGTTCTTC.

The V and J genes are TRBV6-5 and TRBJ2-1; 7 bases agree with TRBD2. Trimming took 4 bases from V and 6 from J; bases not matched to a gene: 6. This CDR3 is 14 amino acids long. The germline V gene has CDR1 MNHEY and CDR2 SVGAGI. The CDR3, as DNA: TGTGCCAGCAGTTGGACTAGTAGTGGCAATGAGCAGTTCTTC. As protein: CASSWTSSGNEQFF.

This clonotype has a count of ten or more. V gene TRBV6-5 combines with J gene TRBJ2-1; 9 bases are shared with TRBD2. The junction had 8 bases not matched to a gene; V was cut back by 2 bases and J by 12 bases. CDR1 and CDR2 (germline): MNHEY, SVGAGI. The CDR3 has 14 residues. The CDR3 DNA follows: TGTGCCAGCAGTTACGGCGGGAGGGGGTTGGGGCAGTTCTTC. Translating it yields CASSYGGRGLGQFF.

The chain carries TRBV20-1 and TRBJ2-1; 10 bases match TRBD2. Germline V gene data show CDR1 as DFQATT and CDR2 as SNEGSKA (reference sequence). Trimming removed 0 bases from V and 0 bases from J; junction bases left unmatched: 8. This CDR3 spans 18 amino acids. The CDR3 nucleotides are TGCAGTGCTAGAGAGTCCCTAGCGGGAGCGTCCTCCTACAATGAGCAGTTCTTC. Residues: CSARESLAGASSYNEQFF.

The CDR3 loop reads CATTYHGLSGTMNEQFF. CDR3 nucleotide sequence: TGTGCCACTACCTATCACGGACTATCGGGTACTATGAATGAGCAGTTCTTC. The chain couples TRBV10-3 to TRBJ2-1; the D gene is possibly TRBD2 (6 bases). V was cut by 10 bases and J by 7 bases, with 29 bases left in between. Germline values: CDR1 ENHRY, CDR2 SYGVKD. The CDR3 runs 17 residues.

The chain joins TRBV10-2 to TRBJ2-1; TRBD2 matches at 8 bases. The CDR3 consists of 14 residues. Germline-derived CDR1 and CDR2 are WSHSY and SAAADI. The trim removed 0 bases at V and 5 bases at J, leaving 0 bases unmatched. CDR3 residues: CASSESLADNEQFF. The CDR3 DNA follows: TGCGCCAGCAGTGAGTCACTAGCGGACAATGAGCAGTTCTTC.

The chain employs TRBV5-1 and TRBJ2-7; possibly TRBD1 or TRBD2 for D (5 bases each). The CDR3 covers 16 residues. The germline V gene encodes CDR1 SGHRS and CDR2 YFSETQ. Trimming took off 4 bases at V and 0 bases at J, with 17 bases between the two ends. CDR3 residues: CASSIQPGRASYEQYF. The CDR3, as DNA: TGCGCCAGCAGCATCCAACCGGGACGGGCCTCCTACGAGCAGTACTTC.

Concerning this clonotype itself: The junction differs from germline at one of its ends, possibly a read error. V and J are TRBV11-2 and TRBJ2-1; 10 bases agree with TRBD2. This CDR3 is built from 17 residues. Germline V gene lookup returns CDR1 SGHAT and CDR2 FQNNGV. CDR3 sequence reads: CACSLETGLAHYNEQFF. The CDR3, as DNA: TGTGCCTGCAGCTTAGAAACGGGACTAGCGCATTACAATGAGCAGTTCTTC. The variable domain in full, completed from reference TRBV11-2 and TRBJ2-1, reads EAGVAQSPRYKIIEKRQSVAFWCNPISGHATLYWYQQILGQGPKLLIQFQNNGVVDDSQLPKDRFSAERLKGVDSTLKIQPAKLEDSAVYLCACSLETGLAHYNEQFFGPGTRLTVL.

This clonotype was observed a few times. The chain couples TRBV5-1 to TRBJ2-1; perhaps TRBD1 as D (6 bases). The CDR3 length is 15 residues. V was pared by 6 bases and J by 5 bases, with 18 bases between. The V gene's germline CDR1 is SGHRS and CDR2 YFSETQ. The CDR3 bases are TGCGCCAGCATTAACGGTGACAGGCACCACAATGAGCAGTTCTTC. Encoded protein: CASINGDRHHNEQFF. The variable domain in full, completed from reference TRBV5-1 and TRBJ2-1, reads KAGVTQTPRYLIKTRGQQVTLSCSPISGHRSVSWYQQTPGQGLQFLFEYFSETQRNKGNFPGRFSGRQFSNSRSEMNVSTLELGDSALYLCASINGDRHHNEQFFGPGTRLTVL.

To note about this clonotype: The CDR3 ends on some other residue instead of the conserved phenylalanine or tryptophan, so this is likely a read error. V and J are TRBV25-1 and TRBJ2-1; D is uncertain. The CDR3 covers 12 residues. Trimming removed 8 bases at V and 6 bases at J, with 11 bases between. Per the germline V gene, CDR1 is MGHDK and CDR2 is SYGVNS. This CDR3 reads CASGILANEQFS. CDR3 nucleotide sequence: TGTGCCAGCGGAATTTTAGCCAATGAGCAGTTCTCC.

The CDR3 loop is CASSQDYLGAKGELFF. In nucleotides, the CDR3 is TGCGCCAGCAGCCAAGATTACCTAGGGGCTAAGGGGGAGCTGTTTTTT. The rearrangement uses TRBV4-3 and TRBJ2-2; tentatively, D is TRBD1 (5 bases). Trimming stripped 0 bases from V and 8 bases from J, with 16 bases between. Germline CDR1 is LGHNA and CDR2 is YSLEER. This CDR3 has 16 amino acids.

The table lists this clonotype with a few counts. The chain links TRBV7-2 to TRBJ2-6, with TRBD1 identical over 7 bases. The CDR3 extends over 15 amino acids. Germline V CDR1 and CDR2: SGHTA, FQGNSA. V gave up 5 bases and J gave up 2 bases; unmatched junction bases: 3. The CDR3 DNA reads as TGTGCCAGCAGCCCCGACAGGGCTGGGGCCAACGTCCTGACTTTC. This translates into CASSPDRAGANVLTF.

This clonotype has only a few counts. The rearrangement links TRBV12-3 or TRBV12-4 to TRBJ2-5; TRBD1 matches at 9 bases. Trimming removed 5 bases from V and 5 bases from J; junction bases left unmatched: 0. This CDR3 is built from 12 residues. The CDR3 nucleotides are TGTGCCAGCAGTGACAGGGGGGAGACCCAGTACTTC. It specifies CASSDRGETQYF.

The chain couples TRBV13 to TRBJ2-1; 13 bases are a match to TRBD2. Germline lookup yields CDR1 PRHDT and CDR2 FYEKMQ (reference sequence). CDR3 length: 16 amino acids. After removal of 1 base from V and 7 bases from J, the junction contained 4 bases not matched to a gene. The CDR3 region has the DNA TGTGCCAGCAGCTTAGTAGCGACTAGCGGGAGGAATGAGCAGTTCTTC. Encoded protein: CASSLVATSGRNEQFF.

This clonotype was detected a few times. As DNA, the CDR3 is TGCGCCAGCAGCTTGGTCGGGACAGGGGGCAGTACTGAAGCTTTCTTT. Residues: CASSLVGTGGSTEAFF. The chain joins TRBV5-1 to TRBJ1-1; the match to TRBD1 covers 12 bases. V lost 0 bases and J lost 5; bases outside the gene matches: 5. Germline V gene lookup returns CDR1 SGHRS and CDR2 YFSETQ. The CDR3 spans 16 residues.

The sample holds a few counts of this clonotype. J is TRBJ2-5 and V is TRBV9; D unclear. The CDR3 extends over 14 amino acids. V gave up 3 bases and J gave up 1 base, with 10 bases separating them. Germline CDR1 and CDR2: SGDLS and YYNGEE. The CDR3 DNA is TGTGCCAGCAGCGACGACCTCCGCCAAGAGACCCAGTACTTC. Translating gives CASSDDLRQETQYF.

J is TRBJ2-7 and V is TRBV20-1; D is tentatively TRBD1 or TRBD2 (5 bases each). The CDR3 runs 14 residues. The ends were cut back, 3 bases at V and 4 bases at J, with 16 bases in the middle. From germline, CDR1 is DFQATT and CDR2 SNEGSKA (reference sequence). The CDR3 sequence: CSASKPNGAYEQYF. In DNA, the CDR3 is TGCAGTGCTAGTAAGCCAAACGGGGCTTACGAGCAGTACTTC.

The chain links TRBV5-4 to TRBJ2-3; TRBD1 might be the D (6 bases). The germline V and J ends were trimmed by 2 bases and 7 bases, with 17 bases remaining between them. CDR1 and CDR2 (germline): SGHNT, YYREEE (reference sequence). The CDR3 is 15 amino acids. The DNA of the CDR3 is TGTGCCAGCAGCTTTTTGGGGGCAGAGTTAAATACGCAGTATTTT. The encoded protein is CASSFLGAELNTQYF.

In this sample, this clonotype turned up a few times. This chain uses TRBV6-1 with TRBJ1-1, with D perhaps matching TRBD1 (6 bases). The CDR3 extends over 19 amino acids. The germline CDR1 and CDR2 sequences are MNHNS and SASEGT. V was trimmed by 6 bases and J by 0 bases, leaving 26 bases between them. This chain's CDR3 is CASRAVRVLQGTLNTEAFF. Here the CDR3 DNA reads TGTGCCAGCAGGGCGGTCAGGGTATTACAGGGCACCTTGAACACTGAAGCTTTCTTT.

This clonotype has just a few counts. The chain couples TRBV2 to TRBJ2-2, with 7 bases lining up with TRBD2. CDR1 SNHLY and CDR2 FYNNEI come from the germline V gene. The trim removed 7 bases at V and 0 bases at J, leaving 2 bases unmatched. The CDR3 totals 14 residues. Here the CDR3 reads CASIGTTNTGELFF. The CDR3 nucleotides are TGTGCCAGCATCGGGACTACGAACACCGGGGAGCTGTTTTTT.

The chain is built from TRBV7-2 and TRBJ2-7, with a tentative D call TRBD1 (5 bases). The V and J ends lost 4 bases and 2 bases respectively, with 12 bases between them. Germline values: CDR1 SGHTA, CDR2 FQGNSA. The CDR3 sequence is 14 residues long. CDR3 amino acids: CASSWTPNPYEQYF. Here the CDR3 DNA reads TGTGCCAGCAGCTGGACACCTAACCCCTACGAGCAGTACTTC.

This clonotype was observed a handful of times. The gene calls are TRBV5-1 and TRBJ2-7; perhaps TRBD1 as D (6 bases). Germline V gives CDR1 SGHRS, CDR2 YFSETQ. V was clipped by 4 bases and J by 2 bases, with 22 bases between them. The CDR3 has 17 amino acids. In DNA, the CDR3 is TGCGCCAGCAGCCTATCCATTGGACAGCAGCTCACCTACGAGCAGTACTTC. It encodes CASSLSIGQQLTYEQYF. Filled out from reference TRBV5-1 and TRBJ2-7, the complete variable domain reads KAGVTQTPRYLIKTRGQQVTLSCSPISGHRSVSWYQQTPGQGLQFLFEYFSETQRNKGNFPGRFSGRQFSNSRSEMNVSTLELGDSALYLCASSLSIGQQLTYEQYFGPGTRLTVT.

This clonotype showed up just once. The V gene is TRBV12-3 or TRBV12-4, the J gene TRBJ1-4; D remains unclear. This CDR3 has 12 amino acids. V lost 9 bases, J lost 5 bases, and 10 bases lay in between. Written as DNA, the CDR3 is TGTGCCAGTGGACTGGTCAATGAAAAACTGTTTTTT. The encoded protein is CASGLVNEKLFF.

This clonotype was picked up a small number of times. V and J are TRBV29-1 and TRBJ2-1; 7 bases map to TRBD2. V lost 1 base, J lost 4 bases, and 7 bases stayed unmatched. Looked up from germline, CDR1 is SQVTM and CDR2 is ANQGSEA. The CDR3 runs to 15 residues. CDR3 sequence reads: CSVEGQREGYNEQFF. For the CDR3, the DNA is TGCAGCGTTGAAGGGCAGCGGGAAGGGTACAATGAGCAGTTCTTC.

This clonotype showed up just once. The V gene is TRBV29-1, the J gene TRBJ1-2, with D uncertain. With 5 bases removed from V and 3 bases from J, the gap between germline ends came to 7 bases. The CDR3 is 11 amino acids. Germline lookup yields CDR1 SQVTM and CDR2 ANQGSEA. The CDR3: CSVSGDYGYTF. DNA of the CDR3: TGCAGCGTTTCTGGGGACTATGGCTACACCTTC.

This clonotype was recorded many times. V usage is TRBV7-2 and J usage is TRBJ2-1, with TRBD2 matching 8 bases. CDR1 and CDR2 from the germline V gene are SGHTA and FQGNSA. The CDR3 loop spans 16 amino acids. V was pared by 5 bases and J by 8 bases, with 14 bases of the junction left unmatched. CDR3: CASSVGAGTRGYEQFF. In DNA form, the CDR3 reads TGTGCCAGCAGCGTAGGGGCCGGGACTAGAGGCTATGAGCAGTTCTTC. Full variable domain (outside the CDR3, taken from reference TRBV7-2 and TRBJ2-1): GAGVSQSPSNKVTEKGKDVELRCDPISGHTALYWYRQSLGQGLEFLIYFQGNSAPDKSGLPSDRFSAERTGGSVSTLTIQRTQQEDSAVYLCASSVGAGTRGYEQFFGPGTRLTVL.

This clonotype was seen more than once but under ten times. The chain combines TRBV4-1 with TRBJ2-7; tentatively, D is TRBD1 (7 bases). Trimming shortened V by 1 base and J by 3 bases, and 16 bases separated the two germline ends. Germline loops: CDR1 MGHRA, CDR2 YSYEKL. The CDR3 contains 16 residues. CDR3 sequence reads: CASSQGRGTEIYEQYF. In DNA, the CDR3 is TGCGCCAGCAGCCAAGGGAGGGGGACAGAGATCTACGAGCAGTACTTC.

The chain couples TRBV4-3 to TRBJ2-5, with D maybe TRBD1 (6 bases). V was shortened by 2 bases and J by 0 bases, with 10 bases between the two germline ends. This CDR3 has 15 residues. CDR1 LGHNA and CDR2 YSLEER come from the germline V gene. In DNA, the CDR3 is TGCGCCAGCAGCCAATCTAACAGGGACCAAGAGACCCAGTACTTC. It is translated as CASSQSNRDQETQYF.